Reported below is one T cell receptor (beta chain). Antigen: not known. The TRB libraries of cDNA were built by UMI-labeled 5' RACE. Reanalyzing the 5' RACE reads, TCRdb keeps one entry per CDR3 protein, without DNA. This repertoire includes 75,000 or so distinct CDR3 sequences. The CDR3 is made up of 15 amino acids. Germline assignment: CDR1 SGHNT and CDR2 YYREEE (reference sequence). The data were taken from a study of CXCR3-negative and CXCR3-positive naive CD8 T cells. Study-level information: A total of 130 million to 150 million TRB reads was generated, with about 1.5 +/- 0.3 million per library. Overall study findings and caveats: Partly lower CXCR3 expression followed cryopreservation, and most assays relied on fresh PBMCs. Memory CD8+ cells showed much lower diversity, while both naive subsets were comparably high.

The TCR was taken from a human donor in good health. Some clones in this sample may be carry-over from other donors' samples. The sequencing sample was made of naive CXCR3- CD8+ T cells from blood. Subset described: CD45RO-CCR7+CD27+CD95- naive CD8+ T cells lacking CXCR3 (TNR3-). The chain has TRBV5-4 and TRBJ2-5; TCRdb reports TRBD1, a call that lacks DNA to check it against. This chain's CDR3 is CASSLEGTGEETQYF.